This TCR beta chain was recovered during a study of blood T cell repertoires in COVID-19. Overall study: Samples came from the United States, Italy and Spain, spanning acute and convalescent COVID-19. T cells, B-cell-depleted T cells, or PBMCs provided the cDNA or gDNA that served as material.

With regard to this clone: Germline and junction disagree at one end, which may indicate a read error.

In the original workflow: Nucleated cell number was recorded as an estimate derived from reference gene primer amplification. TCRdb's table, derived via immunoSEQ multiplex PCR, lists solely in-frame clones and lacks some. D and trimming come from the DNA, and the V and J calls and clone size come from that table. This table has 25,000 to 35,000 clones, approximately 80% appearing once. From germline, CDR1 is SSHAT and CDR2 FNYEAQ (reference sequence). The CDR3 is 14 residues long. The TCR was taken from a man aged 80 or over with active or convalescent COVID-19. The sequencing input was peripheral blood. The chain recombines TRBV7-7 with TRBJ2-5; 7 positions match TRBD2. The CDR3 region has the DNA TGTGCTAGCAGCCGACTAGCTACCCAAGAGACCCAGTACTTC. Encoded protein: CASSRLATQETQYF.